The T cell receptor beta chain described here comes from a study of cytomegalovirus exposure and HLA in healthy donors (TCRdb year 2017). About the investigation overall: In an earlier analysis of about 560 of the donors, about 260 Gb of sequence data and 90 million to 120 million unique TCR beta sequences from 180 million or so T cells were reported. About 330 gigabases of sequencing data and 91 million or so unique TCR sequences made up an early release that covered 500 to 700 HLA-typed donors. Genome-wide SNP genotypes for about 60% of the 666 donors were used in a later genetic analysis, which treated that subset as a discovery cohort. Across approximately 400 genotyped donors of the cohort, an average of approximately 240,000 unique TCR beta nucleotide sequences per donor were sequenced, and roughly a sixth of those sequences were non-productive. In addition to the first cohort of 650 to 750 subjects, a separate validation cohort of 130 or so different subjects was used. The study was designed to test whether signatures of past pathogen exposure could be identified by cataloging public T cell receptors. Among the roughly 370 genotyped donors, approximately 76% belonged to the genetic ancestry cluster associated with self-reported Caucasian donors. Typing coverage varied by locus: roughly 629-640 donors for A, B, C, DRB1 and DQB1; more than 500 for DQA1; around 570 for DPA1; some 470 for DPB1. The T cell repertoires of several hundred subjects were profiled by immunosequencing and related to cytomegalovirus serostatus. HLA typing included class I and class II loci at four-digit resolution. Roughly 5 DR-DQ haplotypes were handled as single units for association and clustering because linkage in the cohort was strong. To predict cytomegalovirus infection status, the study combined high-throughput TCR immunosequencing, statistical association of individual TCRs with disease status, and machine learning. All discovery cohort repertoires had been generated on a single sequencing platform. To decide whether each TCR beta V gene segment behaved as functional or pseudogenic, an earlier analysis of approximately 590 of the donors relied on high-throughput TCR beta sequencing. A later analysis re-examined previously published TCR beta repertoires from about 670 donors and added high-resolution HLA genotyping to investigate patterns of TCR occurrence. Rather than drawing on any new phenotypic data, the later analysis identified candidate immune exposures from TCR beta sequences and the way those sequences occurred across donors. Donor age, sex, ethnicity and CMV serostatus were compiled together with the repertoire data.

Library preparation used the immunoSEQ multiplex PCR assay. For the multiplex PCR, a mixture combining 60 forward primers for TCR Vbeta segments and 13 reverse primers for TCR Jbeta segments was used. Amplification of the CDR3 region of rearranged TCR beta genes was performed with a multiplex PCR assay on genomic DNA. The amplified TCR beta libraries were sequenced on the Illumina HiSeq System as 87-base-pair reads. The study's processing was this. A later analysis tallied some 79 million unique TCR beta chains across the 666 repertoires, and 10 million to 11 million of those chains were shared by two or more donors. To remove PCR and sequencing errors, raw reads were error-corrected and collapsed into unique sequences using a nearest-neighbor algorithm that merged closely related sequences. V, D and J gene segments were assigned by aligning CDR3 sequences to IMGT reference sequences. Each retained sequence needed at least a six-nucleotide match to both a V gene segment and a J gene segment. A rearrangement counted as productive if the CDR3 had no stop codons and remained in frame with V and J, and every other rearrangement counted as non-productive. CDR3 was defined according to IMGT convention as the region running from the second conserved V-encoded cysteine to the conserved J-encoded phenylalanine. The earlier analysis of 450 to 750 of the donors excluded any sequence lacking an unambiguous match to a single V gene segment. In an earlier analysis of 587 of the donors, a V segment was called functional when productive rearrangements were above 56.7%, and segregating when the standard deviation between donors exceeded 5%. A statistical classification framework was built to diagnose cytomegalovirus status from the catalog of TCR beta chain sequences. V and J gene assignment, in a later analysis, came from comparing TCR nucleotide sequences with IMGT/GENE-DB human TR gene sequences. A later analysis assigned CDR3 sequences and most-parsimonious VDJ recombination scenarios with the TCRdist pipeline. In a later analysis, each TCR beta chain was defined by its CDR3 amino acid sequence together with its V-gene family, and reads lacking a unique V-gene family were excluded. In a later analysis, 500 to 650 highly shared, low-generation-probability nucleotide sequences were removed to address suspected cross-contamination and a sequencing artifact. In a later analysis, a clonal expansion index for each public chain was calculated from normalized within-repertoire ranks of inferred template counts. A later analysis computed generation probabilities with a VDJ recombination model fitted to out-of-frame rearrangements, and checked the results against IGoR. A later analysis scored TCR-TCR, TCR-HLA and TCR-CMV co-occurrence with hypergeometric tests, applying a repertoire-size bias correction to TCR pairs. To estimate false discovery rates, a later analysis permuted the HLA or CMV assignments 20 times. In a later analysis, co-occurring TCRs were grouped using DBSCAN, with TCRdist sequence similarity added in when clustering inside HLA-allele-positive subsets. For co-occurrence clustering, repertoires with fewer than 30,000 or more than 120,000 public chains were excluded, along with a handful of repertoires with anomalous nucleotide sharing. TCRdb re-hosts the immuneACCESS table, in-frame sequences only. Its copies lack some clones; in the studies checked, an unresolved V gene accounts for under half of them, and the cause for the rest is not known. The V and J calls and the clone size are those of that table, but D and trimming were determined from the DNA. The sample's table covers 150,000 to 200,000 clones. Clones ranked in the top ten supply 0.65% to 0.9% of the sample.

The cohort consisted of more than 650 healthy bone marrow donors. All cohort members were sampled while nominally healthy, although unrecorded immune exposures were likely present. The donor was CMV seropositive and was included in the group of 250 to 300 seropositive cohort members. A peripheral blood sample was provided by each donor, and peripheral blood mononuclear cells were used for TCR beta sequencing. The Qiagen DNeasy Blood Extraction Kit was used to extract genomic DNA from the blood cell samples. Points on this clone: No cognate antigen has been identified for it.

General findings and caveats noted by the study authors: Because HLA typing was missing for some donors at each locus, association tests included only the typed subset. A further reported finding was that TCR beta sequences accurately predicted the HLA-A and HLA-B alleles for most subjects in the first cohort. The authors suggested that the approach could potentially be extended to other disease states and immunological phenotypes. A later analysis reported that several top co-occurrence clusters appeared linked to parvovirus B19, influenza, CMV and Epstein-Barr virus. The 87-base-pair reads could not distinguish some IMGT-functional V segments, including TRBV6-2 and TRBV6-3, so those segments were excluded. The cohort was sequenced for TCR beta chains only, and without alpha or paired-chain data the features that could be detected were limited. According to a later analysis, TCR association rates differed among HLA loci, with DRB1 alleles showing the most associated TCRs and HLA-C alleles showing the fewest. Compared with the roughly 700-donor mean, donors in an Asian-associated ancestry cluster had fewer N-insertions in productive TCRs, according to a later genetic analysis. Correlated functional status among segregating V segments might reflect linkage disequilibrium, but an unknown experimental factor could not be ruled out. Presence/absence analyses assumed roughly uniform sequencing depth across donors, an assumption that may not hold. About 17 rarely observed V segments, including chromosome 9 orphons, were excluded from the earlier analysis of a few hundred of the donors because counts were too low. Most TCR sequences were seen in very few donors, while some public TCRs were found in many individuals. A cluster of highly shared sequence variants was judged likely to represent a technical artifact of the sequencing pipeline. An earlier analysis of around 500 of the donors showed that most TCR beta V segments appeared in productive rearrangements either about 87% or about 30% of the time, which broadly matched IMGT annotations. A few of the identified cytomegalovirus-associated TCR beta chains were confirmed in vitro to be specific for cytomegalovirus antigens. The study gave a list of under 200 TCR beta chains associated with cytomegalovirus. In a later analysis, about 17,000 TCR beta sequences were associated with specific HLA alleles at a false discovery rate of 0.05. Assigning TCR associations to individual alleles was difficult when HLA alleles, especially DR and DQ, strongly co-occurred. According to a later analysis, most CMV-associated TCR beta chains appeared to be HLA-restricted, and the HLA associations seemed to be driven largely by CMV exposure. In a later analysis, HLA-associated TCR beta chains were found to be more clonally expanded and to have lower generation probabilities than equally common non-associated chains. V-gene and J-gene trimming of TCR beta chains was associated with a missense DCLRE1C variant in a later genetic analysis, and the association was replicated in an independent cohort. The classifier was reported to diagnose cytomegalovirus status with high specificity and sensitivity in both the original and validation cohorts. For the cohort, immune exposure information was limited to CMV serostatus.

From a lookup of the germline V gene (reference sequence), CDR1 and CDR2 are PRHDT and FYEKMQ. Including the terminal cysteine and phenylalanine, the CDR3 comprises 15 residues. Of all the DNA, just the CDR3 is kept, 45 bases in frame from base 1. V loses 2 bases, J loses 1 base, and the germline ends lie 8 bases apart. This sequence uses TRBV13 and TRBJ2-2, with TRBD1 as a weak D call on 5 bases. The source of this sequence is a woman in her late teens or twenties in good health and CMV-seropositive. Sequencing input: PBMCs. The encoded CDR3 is CASSLSQGNTGELFF. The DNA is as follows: TGTGCCAGCAGCTTATCCCAGGGGAACACCGGGGAGCTGTTTTTT.